Sequencing of this TCR beta chain was carried out in a study of blood T cell repertoires in COVID-19. In the authors' workflow: For nucleated cells, counts were estimated from reference gene primer amplification. Profiled with immunoSEQ multiplex PCR; TCRdb holds only in-frame clones, not every one. V, J and clone size are those of that table, while D and trimming were read from the DNA. Among about 71,000 clones listed, around 83% were seen once. Looked up from germline, CDR1 is SGHNT and CDR2 is YYREEE (reference sequence). The CDR3 consists of 14 residues. The junction had 3 bases not matched to a gene; V was cut back by 1 base and J by 5 bases.

The chain joins TRBV5-4 to TRBJ2-3, with 8 bases matching TRBD2. The sequence was obtained from a man aged 30 to 45 with COVID-19, enrolled during active disease. The sequencing input was peripheral blood. The CDR3 sequence is CASSLNLAGDTQYF. The CDR3 coding sequence is TGTGCCAGCAGCTTGAACCTAGCGGGAGATACGCAGTATTTT.